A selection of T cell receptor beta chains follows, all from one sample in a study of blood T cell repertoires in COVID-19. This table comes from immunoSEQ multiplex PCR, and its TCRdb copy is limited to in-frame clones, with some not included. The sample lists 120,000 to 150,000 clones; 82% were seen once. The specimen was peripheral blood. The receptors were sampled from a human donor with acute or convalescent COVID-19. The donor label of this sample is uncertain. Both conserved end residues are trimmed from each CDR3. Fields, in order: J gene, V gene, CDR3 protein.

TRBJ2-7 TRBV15 ATSRGGGSEREQY
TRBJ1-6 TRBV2 ASIDRTVRSPLH
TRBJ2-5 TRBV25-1 ATKRQYQETQY
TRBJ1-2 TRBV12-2 ASRLNILPGQGVKRDGYT
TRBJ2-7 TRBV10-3 AISESAKQESYEQY
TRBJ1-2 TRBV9 ASFSVDGYT
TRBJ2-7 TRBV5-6 ASSSTSGGTGSYEQY
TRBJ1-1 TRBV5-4 ASSSPQGGGMNTEAF
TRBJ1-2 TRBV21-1 ASRGGECVYGYT
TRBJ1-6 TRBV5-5 ASSNDRVNSPLH
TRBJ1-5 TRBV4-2 ASSQDPNGQVNQPQH
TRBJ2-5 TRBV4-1 ASSQDRGLAEETQY
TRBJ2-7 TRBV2 ASSEEGWNEQY
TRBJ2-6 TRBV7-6 ASSPLEGNSGANVLT
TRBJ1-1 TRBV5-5 ASSERQGTEAF
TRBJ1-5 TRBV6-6 ASTTGNNQPQH
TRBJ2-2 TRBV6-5 ASRKGGAGTGELF
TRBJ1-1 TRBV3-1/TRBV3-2 ASSQDPGQAKGTEAF
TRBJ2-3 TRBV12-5 ASGLEARLSQY
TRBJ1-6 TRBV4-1 ASSHRGNSPLH
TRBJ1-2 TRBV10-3 AISSGGLNGYT
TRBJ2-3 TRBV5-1 ASNLAGFADTQY
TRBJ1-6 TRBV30 AWRGGQPNSPLH
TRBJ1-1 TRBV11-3 ASSEGRHAGTEAF
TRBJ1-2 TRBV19 ASRGGNYGYT
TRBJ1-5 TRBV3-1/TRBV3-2 ASSQDRPGQGKVGQNQPQH
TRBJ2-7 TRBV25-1 ASSYNYEQY
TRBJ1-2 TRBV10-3 AISESGGNGYT
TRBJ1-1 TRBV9 ASSVGTGLTEAF
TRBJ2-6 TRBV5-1 ASSLGQGYGANVLT
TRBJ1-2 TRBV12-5 ASGNTYRGGGYT
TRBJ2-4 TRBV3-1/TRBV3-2 ASSQGPIEVAKNIQY
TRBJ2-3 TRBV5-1 ASSTLPGGPPDTQY
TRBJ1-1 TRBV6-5 ASLRQAPSEAF
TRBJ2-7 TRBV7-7 ASSQNRGSYEQY
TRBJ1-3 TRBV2 ASSEARRVSGNTIY
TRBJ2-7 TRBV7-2 ASSSGTGYYEQY
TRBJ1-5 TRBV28 ASSYRGTDQPQH
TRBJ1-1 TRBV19 ASSLYPRGTNTEAF
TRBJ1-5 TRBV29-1 SVGQGDNQPQH
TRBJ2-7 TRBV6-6 ASSPAGTGASREQY
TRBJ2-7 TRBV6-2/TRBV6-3 ASSYPDSSYEQY
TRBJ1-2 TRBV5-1 ASSLTGQGYGYT
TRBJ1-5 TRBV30 AWSRGNNQPQH
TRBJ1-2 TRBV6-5 ATRGGGTPGGYT
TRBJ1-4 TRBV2 ASSEFNEKLF
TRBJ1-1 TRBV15 ATSRDITRAF